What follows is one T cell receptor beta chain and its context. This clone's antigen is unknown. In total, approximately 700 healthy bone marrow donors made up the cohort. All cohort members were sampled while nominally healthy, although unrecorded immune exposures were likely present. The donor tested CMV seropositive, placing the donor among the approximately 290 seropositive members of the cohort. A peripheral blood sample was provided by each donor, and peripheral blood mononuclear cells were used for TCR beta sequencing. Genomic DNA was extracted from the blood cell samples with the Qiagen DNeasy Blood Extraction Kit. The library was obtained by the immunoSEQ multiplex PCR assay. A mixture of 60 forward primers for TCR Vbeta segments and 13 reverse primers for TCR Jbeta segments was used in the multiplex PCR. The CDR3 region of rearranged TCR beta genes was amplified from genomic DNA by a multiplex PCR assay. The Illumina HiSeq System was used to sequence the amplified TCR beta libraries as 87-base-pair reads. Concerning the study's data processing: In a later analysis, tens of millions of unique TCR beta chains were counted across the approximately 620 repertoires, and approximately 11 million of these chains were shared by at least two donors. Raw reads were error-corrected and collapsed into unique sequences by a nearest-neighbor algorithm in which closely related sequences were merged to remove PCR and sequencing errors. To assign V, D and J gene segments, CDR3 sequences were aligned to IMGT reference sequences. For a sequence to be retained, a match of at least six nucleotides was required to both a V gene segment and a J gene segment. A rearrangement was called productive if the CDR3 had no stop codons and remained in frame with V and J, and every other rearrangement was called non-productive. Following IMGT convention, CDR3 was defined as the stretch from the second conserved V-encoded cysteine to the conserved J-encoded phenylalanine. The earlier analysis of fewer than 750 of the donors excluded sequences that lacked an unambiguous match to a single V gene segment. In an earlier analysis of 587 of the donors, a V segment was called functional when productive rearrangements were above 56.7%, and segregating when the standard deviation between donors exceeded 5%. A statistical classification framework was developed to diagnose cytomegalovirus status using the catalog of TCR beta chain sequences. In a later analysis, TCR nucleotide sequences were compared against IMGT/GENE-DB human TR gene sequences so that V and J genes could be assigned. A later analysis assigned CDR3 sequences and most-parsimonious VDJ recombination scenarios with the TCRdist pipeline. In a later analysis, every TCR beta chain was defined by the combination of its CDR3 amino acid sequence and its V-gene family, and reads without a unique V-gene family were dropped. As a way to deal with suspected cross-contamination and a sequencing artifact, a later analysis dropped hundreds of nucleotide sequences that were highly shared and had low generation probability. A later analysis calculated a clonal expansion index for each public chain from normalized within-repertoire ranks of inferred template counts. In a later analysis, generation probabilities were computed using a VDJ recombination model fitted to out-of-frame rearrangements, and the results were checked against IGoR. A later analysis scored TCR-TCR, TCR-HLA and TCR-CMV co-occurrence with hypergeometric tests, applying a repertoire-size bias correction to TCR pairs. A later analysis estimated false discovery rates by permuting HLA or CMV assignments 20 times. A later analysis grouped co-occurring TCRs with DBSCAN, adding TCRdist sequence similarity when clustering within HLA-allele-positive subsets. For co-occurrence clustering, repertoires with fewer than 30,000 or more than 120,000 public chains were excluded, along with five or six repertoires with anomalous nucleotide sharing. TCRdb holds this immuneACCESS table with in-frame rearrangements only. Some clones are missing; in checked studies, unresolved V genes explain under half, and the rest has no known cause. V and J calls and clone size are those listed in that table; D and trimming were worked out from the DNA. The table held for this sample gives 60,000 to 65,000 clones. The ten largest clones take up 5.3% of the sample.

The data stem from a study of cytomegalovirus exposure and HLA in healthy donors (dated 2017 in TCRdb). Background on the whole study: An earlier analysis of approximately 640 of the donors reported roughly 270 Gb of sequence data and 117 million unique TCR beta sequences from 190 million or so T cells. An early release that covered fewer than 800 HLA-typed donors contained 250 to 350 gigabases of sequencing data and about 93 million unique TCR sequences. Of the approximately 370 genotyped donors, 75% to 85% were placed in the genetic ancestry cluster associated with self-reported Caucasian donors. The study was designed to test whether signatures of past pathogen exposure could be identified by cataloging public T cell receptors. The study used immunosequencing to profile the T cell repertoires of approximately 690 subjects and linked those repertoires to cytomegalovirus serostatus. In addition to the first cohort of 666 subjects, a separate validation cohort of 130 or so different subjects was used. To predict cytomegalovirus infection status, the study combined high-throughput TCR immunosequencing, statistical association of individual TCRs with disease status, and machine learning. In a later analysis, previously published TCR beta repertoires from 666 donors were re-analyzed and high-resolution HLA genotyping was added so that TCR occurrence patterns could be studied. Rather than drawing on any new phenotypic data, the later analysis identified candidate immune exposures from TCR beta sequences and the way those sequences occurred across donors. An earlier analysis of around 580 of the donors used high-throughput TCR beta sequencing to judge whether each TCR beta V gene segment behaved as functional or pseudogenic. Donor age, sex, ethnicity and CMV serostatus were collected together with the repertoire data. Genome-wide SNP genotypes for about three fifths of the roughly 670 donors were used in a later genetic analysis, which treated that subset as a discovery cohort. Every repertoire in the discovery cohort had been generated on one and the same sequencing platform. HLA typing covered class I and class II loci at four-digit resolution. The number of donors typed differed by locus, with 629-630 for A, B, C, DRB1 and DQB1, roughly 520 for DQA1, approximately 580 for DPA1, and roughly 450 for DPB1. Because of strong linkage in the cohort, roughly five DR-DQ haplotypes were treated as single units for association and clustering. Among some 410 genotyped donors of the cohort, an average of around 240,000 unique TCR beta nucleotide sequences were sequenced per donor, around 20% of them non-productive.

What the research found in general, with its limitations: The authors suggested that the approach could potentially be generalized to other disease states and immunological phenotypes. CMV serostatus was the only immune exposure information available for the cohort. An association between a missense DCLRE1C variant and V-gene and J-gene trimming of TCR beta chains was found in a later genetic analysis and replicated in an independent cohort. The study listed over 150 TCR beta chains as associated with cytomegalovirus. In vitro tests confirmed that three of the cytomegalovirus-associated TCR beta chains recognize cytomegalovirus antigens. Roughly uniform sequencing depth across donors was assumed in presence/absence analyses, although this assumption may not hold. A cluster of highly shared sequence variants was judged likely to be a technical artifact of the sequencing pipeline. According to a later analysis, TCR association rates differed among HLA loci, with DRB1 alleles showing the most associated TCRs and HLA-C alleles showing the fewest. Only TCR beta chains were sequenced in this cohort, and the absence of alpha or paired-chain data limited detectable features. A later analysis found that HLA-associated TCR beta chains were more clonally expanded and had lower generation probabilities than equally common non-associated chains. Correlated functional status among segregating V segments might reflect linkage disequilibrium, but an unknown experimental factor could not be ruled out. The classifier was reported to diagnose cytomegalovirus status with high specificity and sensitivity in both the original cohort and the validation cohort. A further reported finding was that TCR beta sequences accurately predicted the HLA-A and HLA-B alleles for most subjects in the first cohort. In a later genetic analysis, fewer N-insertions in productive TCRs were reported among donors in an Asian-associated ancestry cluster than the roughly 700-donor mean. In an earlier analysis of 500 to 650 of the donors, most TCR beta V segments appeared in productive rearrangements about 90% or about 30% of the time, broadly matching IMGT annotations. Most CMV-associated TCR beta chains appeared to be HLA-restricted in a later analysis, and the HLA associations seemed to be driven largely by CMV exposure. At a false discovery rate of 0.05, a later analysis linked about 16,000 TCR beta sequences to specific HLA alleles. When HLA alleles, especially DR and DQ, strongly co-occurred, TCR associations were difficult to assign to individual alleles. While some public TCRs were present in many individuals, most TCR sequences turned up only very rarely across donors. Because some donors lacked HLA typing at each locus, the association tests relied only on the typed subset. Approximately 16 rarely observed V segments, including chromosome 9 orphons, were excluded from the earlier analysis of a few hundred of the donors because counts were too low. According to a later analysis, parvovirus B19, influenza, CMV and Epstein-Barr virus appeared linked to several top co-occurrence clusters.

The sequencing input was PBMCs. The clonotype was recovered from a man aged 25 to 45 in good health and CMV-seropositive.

The bases are TGTGCCAGCAGTGAAGCACAAGGGGGCTACGAGCAGTACTTC. It translates to CASSEAQGGYEQYF. The chain is made from TRBV6-1 and TRBJ2-7; a weak D assignment points to TRBD1 (6 bases agree). The germline V gene encodes CDR1 MNHNS and CDR2 SASEGT. Trimming takes 0 bases from V and 3 bases from J, and the germline ends sit 9 bases apart. The CDR3 starts with the cysteine, ends with the phenylalanine, and has 14 residues. Solely the CDR3 DNA is kept, with 42 bases framed from the first base.